This passage covers 30 T cell receptor beta chains from one sample sequenced in a study of blood T cell repertoires in COVID-19. Generated by immunoSEQ multiplex PCR, the TCRdb table keeps only in-frame clones and is missing some. Of around 160,000 clones in the sample, more than 85% were seen once. The sample taken for sequencing was peripheral blood. The receptors derive from a man aged 18 to 29 with acute or convalescent COVID-19.

V is TRBV7-9 and J is TRBJ1-4, with D perhaps matching TRBD1 (5 bases). With 10 bases removed from V and 4 bases from J, the gap between germline ends came to 13 bases. This CDR3 spans 13 amino acids. CDR1 is SEHNR and CDR2 is FQNEAQ in the germline V gene (reference sequence). CDR3 sequence reads: CATTGGNNEKLFF. The CDR3 nucleotides read TGTGCCACCACGGGGGGGAATAATGAAAAACTGTTTTTT.

This clone showed up just a few times. This chain uses TRBV29-1 with TRBJ1-1; 7 nucleotides line up with TRBD1. The CDR3 covers 12 residues. Germline CDR1 is SQVTM and CDR2 is ANQGSEA. V lost 7 bases, J lost 6 bases, and 8 bases stayed unmatched. The CDR3 loop is CSGDRVGAEAFF. The CDR3 DNA reads as TGCAGCGGCGACAGGGTTGGGGCTGAAGCTTTCTTT.

The V call is TRBV6-5, the J call TRBJ1-5, with D possibly being TRBD1 (5 bases). CDR3 size: 15 residues. Germline lookup yields CDR1 MNHEY and CDR2 SVGAGI. Between the trimmed V and J ends, which lost 7 bases and 0 bases, there was a span of 13 bases. The CDR3 spells CASNPGLNSNQPQHF. As DNA, the CDR3 is TGTGCCAGCAATCCGGGACTGAATAGCAATCAGCCCCAGCATTTT.

The CDR3 sequence is CASQLRTGLQPQHF. In nucleotides, the CDR3 is TGTGCCAGCCAACTTAGGACAGGGCTTCAGCCCCAGCATTTT. The chain has TRBV2 and TRBJ1-5; 8 positions match TRBD1. The CDR3 is 14 residues long. Germline assignment: CDR1 SNHLY and CDR2 FYNNEI. After removal of 8 bases from V and 6 bases from J, the junction contained 9 bases not matched to a gene. Combining the CDR3 with reference TRBV2 and TRBJ1-5 gives the whole variable domain EPEVTQTPSHQVTQMGQEVILRCVPISNHLYFYWYRQILGQKVEFLVSFYNNEISEKSEIFDDQFSVERPDGSNFTLKIRSTKLEDSAMYFCASQLRTGLQPQHFGDGTRLSIL.

The J gene is TRBJ2-3, the V gene TRBV10-1; TRBD1 might be the D (6 bases). The germline CDR1 and CDR2 sequences are WNHNN and SYGVQD (reference sequence). The ends were cut back, 2 bases at V and 2 bases at J, with 8 bases in the middle. This CDR3 is 14 amino acids long. The CDR3 reads CASSEGGPTDTQYF. DNA for the CDR3: TGCGCCAGCAGTGAGGGGGGCCCCACAGATACGCAGTATTTT.

The rearrangement links TRBV20-1 to TRBJ2-1, with D unresolved. V dropped 3 bases and J dropped 5 bases, with 5 bases sitting between them. The CDR3 is 11 residues long. Germline assignment: CDR1 DFQATT and CDR2 SNEGSKA (reference sequence). Here the CDR3 reads CSASPDNEQFF. The CDR3 nucleotides read TGCAGTGCTAGCCCTGACAATGAGCAGTTCTTC.

The gene calls are TRBV6-6 and TRBJ1-3, with D maybe TRBD1 (6 bases). The germline gives CDR1 MNHNY, CDR2 SVGAGI (reference sequence). This CDR3 has 14 residues. Trimming removed 7 bases at V and 2 bases at J, with 12 bases between. The CDR3 DNA reads TGTGCCAGCACTTTCAGGGGAGCTGGAAACACCATATATTTT. Its translation: CASTFRGAGNTIYF.

The V and J genes are TRBV10-2 and TRBJ2-5; 8 nucleotides line up with TRBD2. CDR3 length equals 15 residues. Germline V gives CDR1 WSHSY, CDR2 SAAADI. The V gene end was trimmed by 2 bases and the J gene end by 7 bases; junction bases not matched to a gene: 9. CDR3 nucleotide sequence: TGCGCCAGCAGTGAGCAACCTGGGCTAGCGGGGACCCAGTACTTC. Translated, it gives CASSEQPGLAGTQYF.

This sequence joins TRBV6-1 and TRBJ1-3; D is uncertain. CDR1 MNHNS and CDR2 SASEGT come from the germline V gene. The CDR3 is 16 amino acids. The V gene lost 2 bases and the J gene lost 0 bases, with 11 bases spanning the gap. CDR3 sequence: CASSELELNSGNTIYF. The CDR3 region has the DNA TGTGCCAGCAGTGAACTCGAGTTGAACTCTGGAAACACCATATATTTT.

The sample holds one count of this clone. V gene TRBV10-3 combines with J gene TRBJ1-5; TRBD1 might be the D (5 bases). The CDR3 length is 17 residues. Germline V CDR1 and CDR2: ENHRY, SYGVKD. Trimming removed 2 bases at V and 0 bases at J, with 14 bases between. The CDR3 here is CAISEISAGGSNQPQHF. DNA for the CDR3: TGTGCCATCAGTGAGATAAGCGCCGGGGGTAGCAATCAGCCCCAGCATTTT.

The chain carries TRBV7-2 and TRBJ1-3; possibly TRBD1 for D (5 bases). Germline V lookup: CDR1 SGHTA, CDR2 FQGNSA. CDR3 length: 14 amino acids. Trimming removed 5 bases at V and 0 bases at J, with 8 bases between. DNA of the CDR3: TGTGCCAGCAGCCCGACAGTCTCTGGAAACACCATATATTTT. Translation gives CASSPTVSGNTIYF.

J is TRBJ1-3 and V is TRBV6-2 or TRBV6-3, with D possibly TRBD1 on 6 matching bases. Trimming removed 0 bases at V and 0 bases at J, with 12 bases between. Germline assignment: CDR1 MNHEY and CDR2 SVGEGT. There are 17 residues in the CDR3. The CDR3 bases are TGTGCCAGCAGTTACTCCGACAGGCCCGACTCTGGAAACACCATATATTTT. Protein: CASSYSDRPDSGNTIYF.

J is TRBJ2-3 and V is TRBV7-3; 13 bases are shared with TRBD2. J lost 8 bases, V lost 5 bases, and 4 bases had no gene match. There are 14 residues in the CDR3. Germline V CDR1 and CDR2: SGHTA, FQGTGA. The CDR3 loop is CASSQGTSGATQYF. CDR3 in DNA: TGTGCCAGCAGCCAAGGGACTAGCGGGGCTACGCAGTATTTT. Full variable domain (missing parts from reference TRBV7-3 and TRBJ2-3): GAGVSQTPSNKVTEKGKYVELRCDPISGHTALYWYRQSLGQGPEFLIYFQGTGAADDSGLPNDRFFAVRPEGSVSTLKIQRTERGDSAVYLCASSQGTSGATQYFGPGTRLTVL.

V usage is TRBV14 and J usage is TRBJ1-1; D perhaps matches TRBD1 (5 bases). The V gene lost 1 base and the J gene lost 3 bases, with 12 bases spanning the gap. Germline V gene sequence: CDR1 SGHDN, CDR2 FVKESK. This CDR3 is built from 15 residues. The CDR3 DNA reads as TGTGCCAGCAGCCAAGTGGGCAGGGAGGACACTGAAGCTTTCTTT. Encoded protein: CASSQVGREDTEAFF.

The chain uses TRBV28 and TRBJ1-2; D perhaps matches TRBD1 (5 bases). Germline assignment: CDR1 MDHEN and CDR2 SYDVKM. V lost 5 bases and J lost 8, with 21 bases in between. The CDR3 covers 15 residues. The CDR3 here is CASSNTVGAGSGYTF. CDR3 DNA: TGTGCCAGCAGTAATACCGTAGGGGCTGGTTCGGGCTACACCTTC.

This chain links TRBV19 with TRBJ2-5; 8 positions agree with TRBD2. V was clipped by 1 base and J by 6 bases; unmatched bases: 4. Germline CDR1 LNHDA, CDR2 SQIVND (reference sequence). The CDR3 is 14 residues long. In DNA, the CDR3 is TGTGCCAGTAGTATAGGAATAGCGGGGCAGACCCAGTACTTC. Residues: CASSIGIAGQTQYF.

The V gene is TRBV24-1, the J gene TRBJ2-5, with a possible D match to TRBD1 (6 bases). The germline V and J ends were trimmed by 1 base and 5 bases, with 16 bases remaining between them. Germline V gene data show CDR1 as KGHDR and CDR2 as SFDVKD. The CDR3 loop spans 16 amino acids. CDR3 protein: CATSDFGAGAGETQYF. In DNA form, the CDR3 reads TGTGCCACCAGTGATTTTGGTGCAGGGGCTGGGGAGACCCAGTACTTC.

The chain recombines TRBV7-9 with TRBJ2-2; D is uncertain. V shed 5 bases and J shed 0 bases, with 7 bases lying between them. The CDR3 totals 14 residues. Per germline, CDR1 SEHNR and CDR2 FQNEAQ (reference sequence). The CDR3 DNA reads TGTGCCAGCAGCACCCACACGAACACCGGGGAGCTGTTTTTT. It codes for CASSTHTNTGELFF.

This chain uses TRBV7-8 with TRBJ2-5; 10 positions agree with TRBD2. CDR1 SGHVS and CDR2 FQNEAQ come from the germline V gene. The junction had 7 bases not matched to a gene; V was cut back by 1 base and J by 5 bases. This CDR3 is 16 amino acids long. The DNA of the CDR3 is TGTGCCAGCAGCTTAGTGCTAGCGGGGGCCATCGAGACCCAGTACTTC. Residues: CASSLVLAGAIETQYF. The variable domain in full, completed from reference TRBV7-8 and TRBJ2-5, reads GAGVSQSPRYKVAKRGQDVALRCDPISGHVSLFWYQQALGQGPEFLTYFQNEAQLDKSGLPSDRFFAERPEGSVSTLKIQRTQQEDSAVYLCASSLVLAGAIETQYFGPGTRLLVL.

This clone showed up just a few times. The chain combines TRBV6-1 with TRBJ1-4; the D gene is possibly TRBD1 (5 bases). Germline CDR1 MNHNS, CDR2 SASEGT. The CDR3 is 14 amino acids. The V and J ends lost 2 bases and 10 bases respectively, with 14 bases between them. CDR3 in DNA: TGTGCCAGCAGTGAACCAGGAAGGGGTGGAAAACTGTTTTTT. Its protein product is CASSEPGRGGKLFF.

The CDR3 sequence is CASRLTGLNTEAFF. DNA for the CDR3: TGTGCCAGTAGGTTGACAGGACTGAACACTGAAGCTTTCTTT. The chain has TRBV19 and TRBJ1-1; maybe TRBD1 (6 bases). Germline CDR1 LNHDA, CDR2 SQIVND (reference sequence). The ends were cut back, 6 bases at V and 0 bases at J, with 11 bases in the middle. The CDR3 length is 14 residues.

The V and J genes are TRBV21-1 and TRBJ1-2. TRBV21-1 is a known pseudogene. This CDR3 has 19 amino acids. The CDR3 region has the DNA TGTGCCAGCAGCAAAGCCGGAGGGGCCAACTCCTACCCTAACTATGGCTACACCTTC. The encoded protein is CASSKAGGANSYPNYGYTF.

CDR3 in DNA: TGTGCCGCGGGGCCGGTCTTGAACACCGGGGAGCTGTTTTTT. Amino acids: CAAGPVLNTGELFF. The chain combines TRBV2 with TRBJ2-2; perhaps TRBD2 as D (6 bases). V was clipped by 11 bases and J by 1 base, with 14 bases between them. The germline V gene encodes CDR1 SNHLY and CDR2 FYNNEI. This CDR3 has 14 amino acids.

V usage is TRBV10-3 and J usage is TRBJ2-2; no clear D gene. Germline values: CDR1 ENHRY, CDR2 SYGVKD. CDR3 length: 16 residues. V gave up 0 bases and J gave up 2 bases, with 10 bases separating them. In DNA, the CDR3 is TGTGCCATCAGTGAGTCGTGGGCAGCTAACACCGGGGAGCTGTTTTTT. This gives the protein CAISESWAANTGELFF.

The sample holds one count of this clone. The gene calls are TRBV4-2 and TRBJ1-1, with a weak D call TRBD1 (6 bases). Germline loops: CDR1 LGHNA, CDR2 YNFKEQ. Trimming shortened V by 1 base and J by 5 bases, and 14 bases separated the two germline ends. The CDR3 contains 15 residues. In DNA form, the CDR3 reads TGTGCCAGCAGCCAAGGCCCGGCAGGGGAGACTGAAGCTTTCTTT. Translating it yields CASSQGPAGETEAFF.

The V and J genes are TRBV2 and TRBJ1-4, with 9 bases fitting TRBD1. Germline CDR1 reads SNHLY; CDR2 reads FYNNEI. This CDR3 has 16 residues. J was trimmed by 8 bases and V by 6 bases; bases with no gene match: 13. The chain's CDR3 is CASSETRTGAEEKLFF. DNA for the CDR3: TGTGCCAGCAGCGAGACTAGGACAGGGGCCGAGGAAAAACTGTTTTTT. Supplemented by reference TRBV2 and TRBJ1-4, the full variable domain reads EPEVTQTPSHQVTQMGQEVILRCVPISNHLYFYWYRQILGQKVEFLVSFYNNEISEKSEIFDDQFSVERPDGSNFTLKIRSTKLEDSAMYFCASSETRTGAEEKLFFGSGTQLSVL.

The chain carries TRBV16 and TRBJ1-6; the D is unclear. Germline values: CDR1 KGHSY, CDR2 FQNENV. Deletions cut 4 bases from V and 5 bases from J, with 21 bases between. The CDR3 runs 18 residues. DNA of the CDR3: TGTGCCAGCAGCCCTCGGAGGCCTATAAGGGAGAATAATTCACCCCTCCACTTT. Translation: CASSPRRPIRENNSPLHF.

The V and J genes are TRBV5-1 and TRBJ1-4; D might be TRBD1 (5 bases). V dropped 6 bases and J dropped 6 bases, with 15 bases sitting between them. Per germline, CDR1 SGHRS and CDR2 YFSETQ. CDR3 length equals 14 residues. The CDR3 DNA reads as TGCGCCAGCACCAAGGGCCAGGGTCATGAAAAACTGTTTTTT. It specifies CASTKGQGHEKLFF. Together with reference TRBV5-1 and TRBJ1-4, the CDR3 gives the full variable domain: KAGVTQTPRYLIKTRGQQVTLSCSPISGHRSVSWYQQTPGQGLQFLFEYFSETQRNKGNFPGRFSGRQFSNSRSEMNVSTLELGDSALYLCASTKGQGHEKLFFGSGTQLSVL.

The chain links TRBV7-3 to TRBJ1-2; TRBD1 might be the D (6 bases). Trimming removed 2 bases at V and 1 base at J, with 17 bases between. The CDR3 covers 17 residues. CDR1 and CDR2 (germline): SGHTA, FQGTGA. The CDR3 coding sequence is TGTGCCAGCAGCTTATATGGCAGGGGCGGCGATAACTATGGCTACACCTTC. Protein sequence: CASSLYGRGGDNYGYTF.

The gene calls are TRBV6-5 and TRBJ1-5; 10 bases agree with TRBD1. The CDR3 totals 15 residues. Germline V gives CDR1 MNHEY, CDR2 SVGAGI. V shed 6 bases and J 6 bases; nucleotides not matched to a gene: 8. The CDR3 DNA follows: TGTGCCAGCAGGTGGGACAGGGGCCTGGCTCAGCCCCAGCATTTT. Protein product: CASRWDRGLAQPQHF.